Given below is one T cell receptor (beta chain) in context. Antigen: not known. A multiplex PCR was run with 60 Vbeta primers and 13 Jbeta primers. The protocol was immunoSEQ multiplex PCR, while the TCRdb copy is restricted to in-frame clones and leaves out a portion. The repertoire holds about 160,000 clones, with approximately 70% as singletons. J gave up 8 bases and V 1 base, and 4 bases lay outside the gene matches. Germline V gene data show CDR1 as SEHNR and CDR2 as FQNEAQ (reference sequence). The CDR3 extends over 15 amino acids. Samples came from healthy bone marrow donors. This record comes from a study of cytomegalovirus exposure and HLA in healthy donors. Findings and limits, study-wide: Sequencing probably produced one cluster of sequence variants that were highly shared. No immune exposure information besides CMV serostatus was available.

Specimen: PBMCs. The sequence was obtained from a man aged 35-49 years in good health and CMV-seropositive. The V and J genes are TRBV7-9 and TRBJ1-6; 8 bases are a match to TRBD1. The CDR3 DNA follows: TGTGCCAGCAGCTTAGAGGGGACAGGTGATTCACCCCTCCACTTT. Amino acids: CASSLEGTGDSPLHF.